This T cell receptor beta chain was found in a study of cytomegalovirus exposure and HLA in healthy donors (dated by TCRdb to the late 2010s). For the wider study: An earlier analysis of 587 of the donors reported more than 250 Gb of sequence data and more than 90 million unique TCR beta sequences from about 200 million T cells. Among the roughly 390 genotyped donors, 81% belonged to the genetic ancestry cluster associated with self-reported Caucasian donors. Around 300 gigabases of sequencing data and tens of millions of unique TCR sequences were included in an early release covering roughly 600 HLA-typed donors. To decide whether each TCR beta V gene segment behaved as functional or pseudogenic, an earlier analysis of approximately 590 of the donors relied on high-throughput TCR beta sequencing. Among roughly 400 genotyped donors of the cohort, an average of roughly 230,000 unique TCR beta nucleotide sequences was sequenced per donor, of which about 20% were non-productive. All discovery cohort repertoires had been generated on a single sequencing platform. The number of typed donors differed by locus: roughly 620-630 for A, B, C, DRB1 and DQB1; approximately 530 for DQA1; over 600 for DPA1; and 400 to 480 for DPB1. Several DR-DQ haplotypes were treated as single units for association and clustering because of strong linkage in the cohort. The study combined high-throughput TCR immunosequencing, statistical association of individual TCRs with disease status, and machine learning to predict cytomegalovirus infection status. The study aimed to test whether cataloging public T cell receptors could reveal signatures of past pathogen exposure. Rather than using new phenotypic data, the later analysis identified candidate immune exposures from TCR beta sequences and from how often those sequences occurred across donors. HLA typing covered class I and class II loci at four-digit resolution. A later genetic analysis used genome-wide SNP genotypes for about 60% of the roughly 700 donors, treating that subset as a discovery cohort. A separate validation cohort of some 130 different subjects was used in addition to the approximately 640-subject first cohort. Donor age, sex, ethnicity and CMV serostatus were compiled alongside the repertoire data. The T cell repertoires of some 700 subjects were profiled by immunosequencing and related to cytomegalovirus serostatus. In a later analysis, previously published TCR beta repertoires from roughly 710 donors were re-analyzed and high-resolution HLA genotyping was added so that TCR occurrence patterns could be studied.

Library creation used the immunoSEQ multiplex PCR assay. The multiplex PCR relied on a mix of 60 forward primers for TCR Vbeta segments and 13 reverse primers for TCR Jbeta segments. The CDR3 region of rearranged TCR beta genes was amplified from genomic DNA with a multiplex PCR assay. On the Illumina HiSeq System, the amplified TCR beta libraries were sequenced as 87-base-pair reads. As for how the authors treated the data: In a later analysis, tens of millions of unique TCR beta chains were counted across the roughly 670 repertoires, and approximately 11 million of these chains were shared by at least two donors. Raw reads were error-corrected and collapsed into unique sequences by a nearest-neighbor algorithm in which closely related sequences were merged to remove PCR and sequencing errors. V, D and J gene segments were assigned by aligning CDR3 sequences to IMGT reference sequences. Each retained sequence needed at least a six-nucleotide match to both a V gene segment and a J gene segment. Rearrangements were classified as productive when the CDR3 lacked stop codons and remained in frame with V and J, and all other rearrangements were classified as non-productive. CDR3 was defined according to IMGT convention as the region running from the second conserved V-encoded cysteine to the conserved J-encoded phenylalanine. The earlier analysis of a few hundred of the donors excluded any sequence lacking an unambiguous match to a single V gene segment. In an earlier analysis of a few hundred of the donors, V segments were called functional above 56.7% productive rearrangements and were called segregating when the between-donor standard deviation exceeded 5%. To diagnose cytomegalovirus status from the catalog of TCR beta chain sequences, a statistical classification framework was built. In a later analysis, TCR nucleotide sequences were compared against IMGT/GENE-DB human TR gene sequences so that V and J genes could be assigned. The TCRdist pipeline was used in a later analysis to assign CDR3 sequences and most-parsimonious VDJ recombination scenarios. A later analysis defined each TCR beta chain by its CDR3 amino acid sequence plus V-gene family, and excluded reads lacking a unique V-gene family. As a way to deal with suspected cross-contamination and a sequencing artifact, a later analysis dropped 450 to 600 nucleotide sequences that were highly shared and had low generation probability. A later analysis calculated a clonal expansion index for each public chain from normalized within-repertoire ranks of inferred template counts. Generation probabilities in a later analysis came from a VDJ recombination model fitted to out-of-frame rearrangements, and those results were checked against IGoR. In a later analysis, hypergeometric tests were used to score TCR-TCR, TCR-HLA and TCR-CMV co-occurrence, with a repertoire-size bias correction applied to TCR pairs. A later analysis estimated false discovery rates by permuting HLA or CMV assignments 20 times. In a later analysis, co-occurring TCRs were grouped with DBSCAN, and TCRdist sequence similarity was added when clustering was performed within HLA-allele-positive subsets. Co-occurrence clustering excluded repertoires with fewer than 30,000 or more than 120,000 public chains, plus five with anomalous nucleotide sharing. TCRdb stores this immuneACCESS table with in-frame sequences only. Part of the clones is absent; in the studies checked, under half of the shortfall reflects unresolved V genes, and no reason is known for the rest. D and trimming come from the DNA, and the V and J calls and clone size come from that table. The sample table shows some 130,000 clones, and almost 80% are seen once. The ten largest account for over 1.2% of the sample.

Its CDR3 holds 15 amino acids, cysteine through phenylalanine. Kept here is only the CDR3 DNA, which spans 45 bases and is read in frame from base 1. The junction shows trimming of 0 bases on V and 3 bases on J, plus 9 bases between the germline ends. CDR1 and CDR2 are drawn from the germline V gene: LGHNA, YNFKEQ. Broader findings and caveats from the paper: Broadly in line with IMGT annotations, most TCR beta V segments showed up in productive rearrangements about 87% or about 30% of the time in an earlier analysis of 587 of the donors. In a later analysis, some 17,000 TCR beta sequences were associated with specific HLA alleles at a false discovery rate of 0.05. Because the 87-base-pair reads could not distinguish some IMGT-functional V segments, including TRBV6-2 and TRBV6-3, those segments were excluded. A further reported finding was that TCR beta sequences accurately predicted the HLA-A and HLA-B alleles for most subjects in the first cohort. It was suggested by the authors that the approach could potentially be generalized to other disease states and immunological phenotypes. Roughly uniform sequencing depth across donors was assumed in presence/absence analyses, although this assumption may not hold. A group of highly shared sequence variants was considered likely to be a technical artifact of the sequencing pipeline. V-gene and J-gene trimming of TCR beta chains was associated with a missense DCLRE1C variant in a later genetic analysis, and the association was replicated in an independent cohort. Most TCR sequences were seen in very few donors, while some public TCRs were found in many individuals. A later analysis found that TCR association rates varied across HLA loci, with DRB1 alleles showing the most associated TCRs and HLA-C alleles the fewest. This cohort had only TCR beta chains sequenced, and the lack of alpha or paired-chain data limited which features could be detected. The classifier was reported to diagnose cytomegalovirus status with high specificity and sensitivity in both the original and validation cohorts. Compared with equally common non-associated chains, HLA-associated TCR beta chains in a later analysis were more clonally expanded and had lower generation probabilities. Because some donors lacked HLA typing at each locus, the association tests relied only on the typed subset. Assigning TCR associations to individual alleles was difficult when HLA alleles, especially DR and DQ, strongly co-occurred. According to a later genetic analysis, donors in an Asian-associated ancestry cluster had fewer N-insertions in productive TCRs than the roughly 670-donor mean. Linkage disequilibrium might explain the correlated functional status among segregating V segments, but an unknown experimental factor could not be excluded. The earlier analysis of fewer than 750 of the donors excluded fewer than 20 rarely observed V segments, including chromosome 9 orphons, because counts were too low. Immune exposure information for the cohort was limited to CMV serostatus. A total of fewer than 200 TCR beta chains were listed by the study as associated with cytomegalovirus. Three of the identified cytomegalovirus-associated TCR beta chains were confirmed in vitro to be specific for cytomegalovirus antigens. A later analysis found that most CMV-associated TCR beta chains appeared HLA-restricted, with HLA associations seemingly driven largely by CMV exposure. In a later analysis, several top co-occurrence clusters were reported to appear linked to parvovirus B19, influenza, CMV and Epstein-Barr virus.

The cohort consisted of 600 to 700 healthy bone marrow donors. Cohort members were all nominally healthy when sampled, although unrecorded immune exposures were likely present. The donor tested CMV seronegative and was one of the 352 seronegative cohort members. A peripheral blood sample was provided by each donor, and peripheral blood mononuclear cells were used for TCR beta sequencing. The Qiagen DNeasy Blood Extraction Kit was used to extract genomic DNA from the blood cell samples. A note on this clone: The target of this receptor is not known. One base away there is no much larger clone; base qualities are not given.

Recombination connected TRBV4-2 to TRBJ1-5; the D gene cannot be named for sure. The sequencing sample was made of PBMCs. The origin of this receptor is a female donor in good health and CMV-seronegative. The CDR3 region reads CASSQDPVLNQPQHF. The DNA sequence is TGTGCCAGCAGCCAAGATCCGGTTCTCAATCAGCCCCAGCATTTT.